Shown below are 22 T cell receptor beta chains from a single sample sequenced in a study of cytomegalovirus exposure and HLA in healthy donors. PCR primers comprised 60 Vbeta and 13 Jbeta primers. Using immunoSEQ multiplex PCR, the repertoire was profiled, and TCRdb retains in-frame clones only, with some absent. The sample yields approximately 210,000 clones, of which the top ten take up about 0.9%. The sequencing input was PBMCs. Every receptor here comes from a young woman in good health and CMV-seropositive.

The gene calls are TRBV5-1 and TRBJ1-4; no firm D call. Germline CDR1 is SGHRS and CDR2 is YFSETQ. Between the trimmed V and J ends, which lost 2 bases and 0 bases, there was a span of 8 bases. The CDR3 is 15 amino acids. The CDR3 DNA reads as TGCGCCAGCAGCTTTAACCCGGCAACTAATGAAAAACTGTTTTTT. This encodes CASSFNPATNEKLFF.

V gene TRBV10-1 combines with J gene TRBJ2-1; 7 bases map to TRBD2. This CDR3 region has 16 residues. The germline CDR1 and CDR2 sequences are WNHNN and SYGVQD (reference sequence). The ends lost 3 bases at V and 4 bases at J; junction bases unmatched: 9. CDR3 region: CASSEVGASGYNEQFF. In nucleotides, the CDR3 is TGCGCCAGCAGTGAAGTCGGGGCTAGCGGATACAATGAGCAGTTCTTC.

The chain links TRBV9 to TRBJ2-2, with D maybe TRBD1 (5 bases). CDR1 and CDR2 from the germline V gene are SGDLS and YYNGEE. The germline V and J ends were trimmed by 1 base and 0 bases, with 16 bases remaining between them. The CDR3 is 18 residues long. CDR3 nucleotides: TGTGCCAGCAGCGTAACCCCCGTACAGGCCCCGAACACCGGGGAGCTGTTTTTT. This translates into CASSVTPVQAPNTGELFF. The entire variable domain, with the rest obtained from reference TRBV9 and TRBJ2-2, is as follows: DSGVTQTPKHLITATGQRVTLRCSPRSGDLSVYWYQQSLDQGLQFLIQYYNGEERAKGNILERFSAQQFPDLHSELNLSSLELGDSALYFCASSVTPVQAPNTGELFFGEGSRLTVL.

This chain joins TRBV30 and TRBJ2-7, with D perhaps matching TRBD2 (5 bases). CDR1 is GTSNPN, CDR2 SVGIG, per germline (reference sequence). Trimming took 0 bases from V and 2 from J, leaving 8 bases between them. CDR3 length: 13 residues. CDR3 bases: TGTGCCTGGAGTGTATCCGGGGCCTACGAGCAGTACTTC. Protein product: CAWSVSGAYEQYF.

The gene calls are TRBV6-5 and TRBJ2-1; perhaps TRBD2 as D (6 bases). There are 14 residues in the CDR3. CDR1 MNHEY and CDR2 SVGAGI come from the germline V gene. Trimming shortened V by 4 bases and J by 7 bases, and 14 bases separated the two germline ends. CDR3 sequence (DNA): TGTGCCAGCAGTTTCCGGGACTGGGGGAATGAGCAGTTCTTC. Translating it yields CASSFRDWGNEQFF.

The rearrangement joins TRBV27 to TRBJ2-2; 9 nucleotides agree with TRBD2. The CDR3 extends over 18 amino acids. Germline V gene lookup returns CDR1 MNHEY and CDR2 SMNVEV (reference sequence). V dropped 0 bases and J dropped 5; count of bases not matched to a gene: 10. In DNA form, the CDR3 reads TGTGCCAGCAGTTTATCCGGTCTACGGCTAGCGGGGACCGGGGAGCTGTTTTTT. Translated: CASSLSGLRLAGTGELFF.

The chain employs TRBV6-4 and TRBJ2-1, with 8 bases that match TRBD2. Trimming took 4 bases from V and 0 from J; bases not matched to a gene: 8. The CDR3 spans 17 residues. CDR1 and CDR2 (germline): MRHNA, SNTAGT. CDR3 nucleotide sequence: TGTGCCAGCAGTGTGGAGCCCACTAGCGGCTCCTACAATGAGCAGTTCTTC. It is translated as CASSVEPTSGSYNEQFF.

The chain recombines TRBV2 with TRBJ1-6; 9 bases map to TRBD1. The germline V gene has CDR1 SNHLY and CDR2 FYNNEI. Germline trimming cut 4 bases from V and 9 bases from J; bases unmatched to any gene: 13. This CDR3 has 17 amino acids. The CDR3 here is CASSANPGQGLGSPLHF. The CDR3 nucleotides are TGTGCCAGCAGTGCCAACCCGGGACAGGGCTTGGGTTCACCCCTCCACTTT. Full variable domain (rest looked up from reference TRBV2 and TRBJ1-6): EPEVTQTPSHQVTQMGQEVILRCVPISNHLYFYWYRQILGQKVEFLVSFYNNEISEKSEIFDDQFSVERPDGSNFTLKIRSTKLEDSAMYFCASSANPGQGLGSPLHFGNGTRLTVT.

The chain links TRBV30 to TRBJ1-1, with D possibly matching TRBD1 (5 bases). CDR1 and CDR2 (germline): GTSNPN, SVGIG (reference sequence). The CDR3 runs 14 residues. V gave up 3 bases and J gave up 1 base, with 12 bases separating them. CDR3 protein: CAWSRKGPNTEAFF. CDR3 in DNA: TGTGCCTGGAGCAGAAAGGGGCCGAACACTGAAGCTTTCTTT.

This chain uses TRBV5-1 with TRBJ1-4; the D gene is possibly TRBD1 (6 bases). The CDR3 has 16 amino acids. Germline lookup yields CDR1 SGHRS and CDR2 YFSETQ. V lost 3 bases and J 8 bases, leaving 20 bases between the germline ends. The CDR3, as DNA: TGCGCCAGCAGCTCCTCCCCGGGGGGCAACGGGGAAAAACTGTTTTTT. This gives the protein CASSSSPGGNGEKLFF.

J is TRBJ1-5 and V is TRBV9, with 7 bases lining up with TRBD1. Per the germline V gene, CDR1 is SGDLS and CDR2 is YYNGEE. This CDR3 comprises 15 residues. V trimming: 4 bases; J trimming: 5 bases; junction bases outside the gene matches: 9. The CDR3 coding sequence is TGTGCCAGCAGCCCACAGGGGCGGGGGGATCAGCCCCAGCATTTT. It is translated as CASSPQGRGDQPQHF.

CDR3 loop: CASSRIRRAGGQETQYF. CDR3 DNA sequence: TGTGCCAGCAGCCGAATCCGGCGAGCGGGAGGACAAGAGACCCAGTACTTC. The chain couples TRBV7-2 to TRBJ2-5; 9 bases align to TRBD2. Germline CDR1 SGHTA, CDR2 FQGNSA. V was pared by 5 bases and J by 2 bases, with 12 bases of the junction left unmatched. The CDR3 contains 17 residues.

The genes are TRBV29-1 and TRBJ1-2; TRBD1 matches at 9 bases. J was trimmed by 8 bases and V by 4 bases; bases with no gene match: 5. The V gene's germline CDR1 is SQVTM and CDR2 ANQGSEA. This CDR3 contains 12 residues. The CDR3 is CSVGGTGRGYTF. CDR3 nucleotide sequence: TGCAGCGTTGGGGGGACAGGGAGAGGCTACACCTTC.

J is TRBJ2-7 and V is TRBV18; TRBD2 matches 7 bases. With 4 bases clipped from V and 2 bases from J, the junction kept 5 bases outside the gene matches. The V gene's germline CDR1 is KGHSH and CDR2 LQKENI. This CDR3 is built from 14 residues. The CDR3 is CASSHGTNTYEQYF. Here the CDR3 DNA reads TGTGCCAGCTCACACGGGACTAATACCTACGAGCAGTACTTC.

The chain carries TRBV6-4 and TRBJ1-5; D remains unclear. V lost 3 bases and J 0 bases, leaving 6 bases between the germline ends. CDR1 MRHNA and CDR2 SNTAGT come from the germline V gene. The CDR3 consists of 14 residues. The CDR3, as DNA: TGTGCCAGCAGTGATAGATATAGCAATCAGCCCCAGCATTTT. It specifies CASSDRYSNQPQHF.

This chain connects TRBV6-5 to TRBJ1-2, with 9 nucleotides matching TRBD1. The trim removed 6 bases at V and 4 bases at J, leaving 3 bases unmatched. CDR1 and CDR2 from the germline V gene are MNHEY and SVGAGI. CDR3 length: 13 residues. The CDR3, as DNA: TGTGCCAGCAGGCTACAGGGGGCCTATGGCTACACCTTC. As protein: CASRLQGAYGYTF.

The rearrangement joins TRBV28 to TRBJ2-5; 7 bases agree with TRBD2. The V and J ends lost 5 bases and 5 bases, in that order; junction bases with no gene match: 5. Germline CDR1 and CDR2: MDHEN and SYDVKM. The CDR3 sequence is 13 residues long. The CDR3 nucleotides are TGTGCCAGCAGTACGGCGGGGGTCGAGACCCAGTACTTC. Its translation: CASSTAGVETQYF.

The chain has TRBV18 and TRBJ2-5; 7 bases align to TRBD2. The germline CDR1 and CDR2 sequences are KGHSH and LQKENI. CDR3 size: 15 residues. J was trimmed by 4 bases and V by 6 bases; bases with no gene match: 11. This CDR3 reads CASSDREAQGETQYF. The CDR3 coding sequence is TGTGCCAGCTCGGACCGGGAGGCCCAAGGAGAGACCCAGTACTTC.

CDR3 sequence: CASSQEGSSGNNEQFF. CDR3 DNA sequence: TGTGCCAGCAGCCAAGAGGGGTCTAGCGGAAACAATGAGCAGTTCTTC. This chain links TRBV4-2 with TRBJ2-1, with 7 positions matching TRBD2. The germline V gene has CDR1 LGHNA and CDR2 YNFKEQ. The CDR3 runs 16 residues. V trimming: 0 bases; J trimming: 5 bases; junction bases outside the gene matches: 7.

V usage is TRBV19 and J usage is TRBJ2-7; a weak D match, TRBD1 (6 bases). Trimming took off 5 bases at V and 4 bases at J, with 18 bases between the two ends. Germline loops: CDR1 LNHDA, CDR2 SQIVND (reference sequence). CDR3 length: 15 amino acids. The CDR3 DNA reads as TGTGCCAGTAGTGCGGTGGGACACGGGCCATACGAGCAGTACTTC. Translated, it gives CASSAVGHGPYEQYF.

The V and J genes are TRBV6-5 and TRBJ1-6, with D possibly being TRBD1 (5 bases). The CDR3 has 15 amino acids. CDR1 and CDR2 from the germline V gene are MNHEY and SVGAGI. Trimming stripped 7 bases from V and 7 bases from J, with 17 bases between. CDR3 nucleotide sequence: TGTGCCAGCACTTTGGCGGGACGTCCAAATTCACCCCTCCACTTT. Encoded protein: CASTLAGRPNSPLHF.

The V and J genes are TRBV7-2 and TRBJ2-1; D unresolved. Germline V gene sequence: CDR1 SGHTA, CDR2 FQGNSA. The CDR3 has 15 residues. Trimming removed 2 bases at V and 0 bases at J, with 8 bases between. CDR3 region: CASSLRAFSYNEQFF. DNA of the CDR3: TGTGCCAGCAGCTTACGAGCGTTCTCCTACAATGAGCAGTTCTTC.